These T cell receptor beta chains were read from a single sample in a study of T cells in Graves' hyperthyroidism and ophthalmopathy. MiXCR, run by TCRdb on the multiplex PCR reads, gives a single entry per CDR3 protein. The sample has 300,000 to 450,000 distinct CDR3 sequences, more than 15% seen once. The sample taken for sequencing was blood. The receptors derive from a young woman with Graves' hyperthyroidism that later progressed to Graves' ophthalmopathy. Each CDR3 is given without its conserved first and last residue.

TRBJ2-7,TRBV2,ASSGGVSYEQY
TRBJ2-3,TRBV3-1,ASSPNPSTDTQY
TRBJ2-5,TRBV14,ASSQDPGLAGVRETQY
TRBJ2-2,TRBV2,ASGGGTPNTGELF
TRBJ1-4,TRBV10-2,ASTPGEKLF
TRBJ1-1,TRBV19,ASSIDPWGGDTEAF
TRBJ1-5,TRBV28,ASWGTGRGRNQPQH
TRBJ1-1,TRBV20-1,SASRSGLNTEAF
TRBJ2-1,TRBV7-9,ASSLSYEQF
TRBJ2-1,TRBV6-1,ASSGGTSGIPRKQF
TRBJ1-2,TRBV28,ASSLGTAGVLLGGGYT
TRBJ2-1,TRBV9,ASSTGTSAYNEQF
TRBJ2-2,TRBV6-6,ASSYVGTGELF
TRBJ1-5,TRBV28,ASSLMHRHPAYQPQH
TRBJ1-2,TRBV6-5,ASSYSNLMTGTVNYGYT
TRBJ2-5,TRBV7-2,ASSQNPTGGETQY
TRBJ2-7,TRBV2,ASSVGTSYEQY
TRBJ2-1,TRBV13,ASSSTSGRSEQF
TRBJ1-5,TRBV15,ATSRERGHNQPQH
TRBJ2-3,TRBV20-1,SASGDSTDTQY
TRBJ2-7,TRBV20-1,SAWDNPSYEQY
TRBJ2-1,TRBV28,AGSGGFLTHEQF
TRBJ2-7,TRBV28,ASMKLYGREGRIQNEQY
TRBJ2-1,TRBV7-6,ASSFSAAGVNEQF
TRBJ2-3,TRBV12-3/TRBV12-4,ASSSLERETDTQY
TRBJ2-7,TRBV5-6,ASSTTILPYEQY
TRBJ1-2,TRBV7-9,ASSFGGYT
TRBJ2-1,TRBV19,ASRRTGEPTNEQF
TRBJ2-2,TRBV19,ASRSTGTGELF
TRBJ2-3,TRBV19,ASSIDTGTDTQY
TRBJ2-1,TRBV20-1,SARGLAGGGNEQF
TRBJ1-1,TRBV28,ASSLGYGGGTEAF
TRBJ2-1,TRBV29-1,SGLIARAGGEQF
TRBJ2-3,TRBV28,ASSPPPGQGGMDTQY
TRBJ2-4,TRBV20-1,SARDRIQY
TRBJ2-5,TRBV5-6,ASSRLQLYQETQY
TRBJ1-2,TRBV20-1,SAQDRTLVWYGYT
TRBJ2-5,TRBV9,ASSARQKETQY
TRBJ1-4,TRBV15,ATSRVTGGKDEKLF
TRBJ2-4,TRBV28,ASSFPSRSAKNIQY
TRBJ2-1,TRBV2,ASSNEQF